This is a list of T cell receptor beta chains from one sample in a study of OX40 agonist ivuxolimab in advanced cancers. Only in-frame clones appear in the TCRdb table, and some are missing; sequencing was by immunoSEQ multiplex PCR. The sample consists of about 48,000 clones, around 90% of them appearing once. This sample comprised CD4+ or CD8+ T cells sorted from blood, obtained in a trial of the OX40 agonist ivuxolimab. These receptors were collected from an adult with an advanced solid tumor such as melanoma, head and neck, liver or kidney cancer. CDR3s include the opening cysteine and the closing phenylalanine or tryptophan. A D gene is named only where the DNA matches it firmly. Clone size is given for some rows only: seen once, a few or many times, or a class if the clone is expanded.

V	D	size	J	DNA	CDR3
TRBV27	TRBD1	few	TRBJ2-7	TGTGCCAGCATCTACGCGGCAGGGGGCACCTACGAGCAGTACTTC	CASIYAAGGTYEQYF
TRBV6-5	NA	NA	TRBJ1-1	TGTGCCAGCAGTTCTGGTAACACTGAAGCTTTCTTT	CASSSGNTEAFF
TRBV9	TRBD1	NA	TRBJ1-2	TGTGCCAGCAGCGTAGAGACGACAGGGGGAGGCACCTTC	CASSVETTGGGTF
TRBV30	NA	NA	TRBJ2-3	TGTGCCTGGGACCCCCAGGGGGGAACAGATACGCAGTATTTT	CAWDPQGGTDTQYF
TRBV6-5	TRBD1	NA	TRBJ1-1	TGTGCCAGCAGTTTGACAGGGGACTGGGACACTGAAGCTTTCTTT	CASSLTGDWDTEAFF
TRBV7-2	NA	NA	TRBJ1-5	TGTGCCAGCAGCTTGCAGGATCAGCCCCAGCATTTT	CASSLQDQPQHF
TRBV15	TRBD2	few	TRBJ2-3	TGTGCCACCAGCCGACTAGCGGGGGGTCCAGATACGCAGTATTTT	CATSRLAGGPDTQYF
TRBV29-1	TRBD1	NA	TRBJ1-3	TGCAGCGTTTCCGGGACAGGGAAAAACACCATATATTTT	CSVSGTGKNTIYF
TRBV15	NA	NA	TRBJ1-1	TGTGCCACCAGCAGAGCGTCCCGGGCTGAAGCTTTCTTT	CATSRASRAEAFF
TRBV6-5	TRBD1	few	TRBJ1-5	TGTGCCAGCAGTAACCAGGACAGGGGACAGCCCCAGCATTTT	CASSNQDRGQPQHF
TRBV6-1	TRBD1	NA	TRBJ2-1	TGTGCCAGCAGTGATCTACGACAGGGGTTAAATGAGCAGTTCTTC	CASSDLRQGLNEQFF
TRBV19	NA	NA	TRBJ2-5	TGTGCCAGTAGTGCCAGGGCACAAGAGACCCAGTACTTC	CASSARAQETQYF
TRBV10-1	NA	NA	TRBJ2-1	TGCGCCACCGCCCGCTTCCCCTATGACAATGAGCAGTTCTTC	CATARFPYDNEQFF
TRBV6-6	TRBD1	large	TRBJ2-1	TGTGCCAGCAGTTACCCGGGGACAGGGGTTGAACAGTTCTTC	CASSYPGTGVEQFF